Listed here is a single T cell receptor (beta chain). The sample is drawn from a study of OX40 agonist ivuxolimab in advanced cancers. The CDR3 totals 13 residues. V gave up 8 bases and J gave up 4 bases; unmatched junction bases: 7. The germline gives CDR1 GTSNPN, CDR2 SVGIG (reference sequence). Profiled with immunoSEQ multiplex PCR; TCRdb holds only in-frame clones, not every one. Of some 73,000 clones detected, approximately 90% appear once; the ten largest clones hold over 9.5%. The material sequenced was CD4+ or CD8+ T cells sorted from blood, taken in a trial of the OX40 agonist ivuxolimab. The origin of this receptor is an adult with an advanced solid tumor such as melanoma, head and neck, liver or kidney cancer. J is TRBJ2-3 and V is TRBV30; the match to TRBD1 covers 9 bases. As DNA, the CDR3 is TGTGCCACCGACAGGGGGTCCGCAGATACGCAGTATTTT. Residues: CATDRGSADTQYF.